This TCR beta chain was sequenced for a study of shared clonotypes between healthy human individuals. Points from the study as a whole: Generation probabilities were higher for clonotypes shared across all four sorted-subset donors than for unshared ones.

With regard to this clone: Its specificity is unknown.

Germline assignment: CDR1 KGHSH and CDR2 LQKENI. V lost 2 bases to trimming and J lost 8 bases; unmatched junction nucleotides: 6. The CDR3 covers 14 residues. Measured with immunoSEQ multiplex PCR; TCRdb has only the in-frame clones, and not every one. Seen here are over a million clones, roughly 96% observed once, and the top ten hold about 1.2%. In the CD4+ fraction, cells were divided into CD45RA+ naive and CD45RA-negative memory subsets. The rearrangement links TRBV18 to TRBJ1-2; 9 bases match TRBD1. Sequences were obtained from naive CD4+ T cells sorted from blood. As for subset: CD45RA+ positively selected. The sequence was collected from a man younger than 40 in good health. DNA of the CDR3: TGTGCCAGCTCACCAAACAGGGGGCCGAAGGGCTACACCTTC. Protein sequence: CASSPNRGPKGYTF.